What follows are 20 T cell receptor beta chains derived from one specimen sequenced in a study of preoperative IRX-2 immunotherapy in early breast cancer (dated by TCRdb to between 2018 and 2020). Receptor libraries were prepared by the immunoSEQ multiplex PCR assay. TCRdb holds this immuneACCESS table with in-frame rearrangements only. Some clones are missing; in checked studies, unresolved V genes explain under half, and the rest has no known cause. The sample profile shows 35,000 to 55,000 clones; approximately 94% of them were found once. The biggest ten clones account for 1.6% of the sample. Per the publication, the treatment or condition label means: preoperative locoregional IRX-2 cytokine immunotherapy. The sequencing used tumor tissue, collected after IRX-2 immunotherapy. The receptors originated from a human donor with breast cancer.

The V gene is TRBV5-1, the J gene TRBJ2-3; 9 nucleotides match TRBD2. The CDR3 runs 16 residues. V was clipped by 4 bases and J by 6 bases; unmatched bases: 12. Germline values: CDR1 SGHRS, CDR2 YFSETQ. Here the CDR3 reads CASSLGLAEKWDTQYF. The CDR3 DNA sequence: TGCGCCAGCAGCCTGGGACTAGCAGAGAAGTGGGATACGCAGTATTTT.

This clone was counted a single time. CDR3 nucleotides: TGTGCCAGCAGCTTGGGGGGGATTCGAAACAATGAGCAGTTCTTC. Translation: CASSLGGIRNNEQFF. The rearrangement uses TRBV11-3 and TRBJ2-1; 7 bases are a match to TRBD2. The germline gives CDR1 SGHNT, CDR2 YENEEA. Trimming cost V 3 bases and J 5 bases; bases outside gene matches: 7. The CDR3 is 15 amino acids.

V and J are TRBV9 and TRBJ2-3; no firm D call. With 0 bases removed from V and 3 bases from J, the gap between germline ends came to 11 bases. The CDR3 runs 15 residues. From germline, CDR1 is SGDLS and CDR2 YYNGEE. CDR3 amino acids: CASSVASSGTDTQYF. CDR3 sequence (DNA): TGTGCCAGCAGCGTAGCAAGCAGTGGGACAGATACGCAGTATTTT.

The V call is TRBV18, the J call TRBJ2-5, with D perhaps TRBD1 or TRBD2 (6 bases each). V lost 3 bases and J 11 bases, leaving 19 bases between the germline ends. The CDR3 extends over 14 amino acids. CDR1 and CDR2 from the germline V gene are KGHSH and LQKENI. For the CDR3, the DNA is TGTGCCAGCTCACCCCAAGGCAACAGGGAGGAGCAGTACTTC. Translating it yields CASSPQGNREEQYF.

The genes are TRBV7-9 and TRBJ1-4; D gene uncertain. The CDR3 runs to 14 residues. Germline CDR1 reads SEHNR; CDR2 reads FQNEAQ (reference sequence). V dropped 6 bases and J dropped 9 bases, with 17 bases sitting between them. As DNA, the CDR3 is TGTGCCAGCAGATCTAGGTCCGGACTACAAAAACTGTTTTTT. Translating it yields CASRSRSGLQKLFF.

The chain joins TRBV7-8 to TRBJ2-2; D gene ambiguous. Looked up from germline, CDR1 is SGHVS and CDR2 is FQNEAQ. CDR3 length equals 16 residues. Trimming stripped 7 bases from V and 1 base from J, with 16 bases between. The CDR3 bases are TGTGCCAGCACCCGTAGGCAGGAACTGAACACCGGGGAGCTGTTTTTT. This codes for CASTRRQELNTGELFF.

CDR3 sequence (DNA): TGCGCCAGCAGCCAATCGACAGGAGGGAGCAATCAGCCCCAGCATTTT. This encodes CASSQSTGGSNQPQHF. This sequence joins TRBV5-1 and TRBJ1-5; maybe TRBD1 (6 bases). The germline CDR1 and CDR2 sequences are SGHRS and YFSETQ. Trimming left V 4 bases short and J 1 base short, with 15 bases between. This CDR3 contains 16 residues.

The CDR3 loop reads CASSYEWGRNNEQFF. Here the CDR3 DNA reads TGTGCCAGCAGTTACGAATGGGGGCGGAACAATGAGCAGTTCTTC. The chain uses TRBV6-6 and TRBJ2-1, with D perhaps matching TRBD1 (6 bases). V lost 2 bases, J lost 5 bases, and 13 bases lay in between. The CDR3 has 15 residues. Germline V lookup: CDR1 MNHNY, CDR2 SVGAGI (reference sequence).

This clone was picked up one time. The rearrangement joins TRBV6-1 to TRBJ1-2; D gene uncertain. CDR3 length: 13 residues. Trimming pared 4 bases from V and 6 bases from J, leaving 12 bases between. Germline CDR1 reads MNHNS; CDR2 reads SASEGT. CDR3 nucleotide sequence: TGTGCCAGCAGTGCAATAAGAGAAAATGGCTACACCTTC. This encodes CASSAIRENGYTF.

This clone was seen more than once but under ten times. The chain couples TRBV30 to TRBJ1-5; D might be TRBD1 (5 bases). The CDR3 runs 15 residues. CDR1 is GTSNPN and CDR2 is SVGIG in the germline V gene (reference sequence). V shed 2 bases and J shed 7 bases, with 18 bases lying between them. In DNA form, the CDR3 reads TGTGCCTGGAGTATCCATGGCAGGGCCATGCAGCCCCAGCATTTT. Residues: CAWSIHGRAMQPQHF.

The chain uses TRBV4-3 and TRBJ1-6; D is undetermined. This CDR3 has 14 amino acids. With 0 bases removed from V and 10 bases from J, the gap between germline ends came to 10 bases. Germline CDR1 and CDR2: LGHNA and YSLEER. The CDR3 protein is CASSQEASVSPLHF. The DNA of the CDR3 is TGCGCCAGCAGCCAAGAGGCGTCAGTCTCACCCCTCCACTTT.

The chain has TRBV10-3 and TRBJ2-1, with 10 positions matching TRBD1. The CDR3 has 17 residues. Germline V gives CDR1 ENHRY, CDR2 SYGVKD. Losses at the gene ends were 6 bases for V and 5 bases for J; bases not matched to a gene: 13. The CDR3 DNA is TGTGCCATCAGCAAAGCGACAGGGGGCGGGACAAACAATGAGCAGTTCTTC. Protein sequence: CAISKATGGGTNNEQFF.

The gene calls are TRBV29-1 and TRBJ2-6, with 10 positions matching TRBD1. This CDR3 comprises 16 residues. J gave up 0 bases and V 5 bases, and 4 bases lay outside the gene matches. Germline assignment: CDR1 SQVTM and CDR2 ANQGSEA. CDR3 sequence reads: CSVLGQGSSGANVLTF. CDR3 sequence (DNA): TGCAGCGTTTTGGGACAGGGGAGCTCTGGGGCCAACGTCCTGACTTTC.

This clone was observed a single time. This rearrangement joins TRBV7-2 to TRBJ2-3; D unresolved. CDR3 length: 14 amino acids. Between the trimmed V and J ends, which lost 2 bases and 0 bases, there was a span of 6 bases. Per germline, CDR1 SGHTA and CDR2 FQGNSA. CDR3: CASSLRPSTDTQYF. The CDR3 nucleotides are TGTGCCAGCAGCTTACGTCCAAGCACAGATACGCAGTATTTT.

The chain employs TRBV7-9 and TRBJ2-3, with TRBD1 matching over 8 bases. CDR3 length: 17 residues. The germline V gene has CDR1 SEHNR and CDR2 FQNEAQ (reference sequence). Germline trimming cut 2 bases from V and 5 bases from J; bases unmatched to any gene: 12. The CDR3 sequence: CASSLTRSRGLGDTQYF. The CDR3 bases are TGTGCCAGCAGCTTAACACGGAGCAGGGGGCTCGGAGATACGCAGTATTTT.

The chain uses TRBV28 and TRBJ2-7; TRBD2 agrees at 12 bases. Trimming cost V 5 bases and J 2 bases; bases outside gene matches: 4. The CDR3 spans 15 residues. Germline CDR1 and CDR2: MDHEN and SYDVKM. CDR3 in DNA: TGTGCCAGCAGTCGGACTAGCGGGGCCACCTACGAGCAGTACTTC. As protein: CASSRTSGATYEQYF. The full variable domain, its missing parts supplied by reference TRBV28 and TRBJ2-7, is DVKVTQSSRYLVKRTGEKVFLECVQDMDHENMFWYRQDPGLGLRLIYFSYDVKMKEKGDIPEGYSVSREKKERFSLILESASTNQTSMYLCASSRTSGATYEQYFGPGTRLTVT.

This chain joins TRBV4-3 and TRBJ2-7; no clear D. V lost 3 bases and J 4 bases, leaving 16 bases between the germline ends. From germline, CDR1 is LGHNA and CDR2 YSLEER. The CDR3 totals 15 residues. The CDR3 loop is CASSHGRASRYEQYF. The CDR3 DNA is TGCGCCAGCAGCCACGGTCGAGCCTCGAGGTACGAGCAGTACTTC.

The rearrangement uses TRBV29-1 and TRBJ1-3; unclear D gene. Germline V lookup: CDR1 SQVTM, CDR2 ANQGSEA. The CDR3 extends over 12 amino acids. Between the trimmed V and J ends, which lost 4 bases and 2 bases, there was a span of 6 bases. CDR3 coding DNA: TGCAGCGTTGGGTCAGCTGGAAACACCATATATTTT. This encodes CSVGSAGNTIYF. The full variable domain, its missing parts supplied by reference TRBV29-1 and TRBJ1-3, is SAVISQKPSRDICQRGTSLTIQCQVDSQVTMMFWYRQQPGQSLTLIATANQGSEATYESGFVIDKFPISRPNLTFSTLTVSNMSPEDSSIYLCSVGSAGNTIYFGEGSWLTVV.

The V gene is TRBV6-6, the J gene TRBJ2-7, with 10 positions matching TRBD2. Germline trimming cut 6 bases from V and 0 bases from J; bases unmatched to any gene: 5. Germline V gene lookup returns CDR1 MNHNY and CDR2 SVGAGI (reference sequence). The CDR3 extends over 15 amino acids. CDR3 coding DNA: TGTGCCAGCAGGGAGACTAGCGGGTACTCCTACGAGCAGTACTTC. This gives the protein CASRETSGYSYEQYF.

The chain is built from TRBV4-2 and TRBJ2-7; D perhaps matches TRBD2 (6 bases). This CDR3 contains 14 residues. Per germline, CDR1 LGHNA and CDR2 YNFKEQ. The ends were cut back, 4 bases at V and 2 bases at J, with 12 bases in the middle. CDR3 nucleotide sequence: TGTGCCAGCAGCCCCGGGGGAACCCCCTACGAGCAGTACTTC. Protein product: CASSPGGTPYEQYF.